The next 9 T cell receptor beta chains were all read from a single sample in a study of blood T cell repertoires in COVID-19. This table comes from immunoSEQ multiplex PCR, and its TCRdb copy is limited to in-frame clones, with some not included. The profile shows a few hundred thousand clones, about 91% of them singletons. The specimen sequenced was peripheral blood. The source is a woman in her thirties with COVID-19, enrolled during active disease.

The J gene is TRBJ1-4, the V gene TRBV5-4; tentatively, D is TRBD1 (6 bases). Germline V gene lookup returns CDR1 SGHNT and CDR2 YYREEE (reference sequence). CDR3 size: 16 residues. V was shortened by 0 bases and J by 4 bases, with 13 bases between the two germline ends. The CDR3 spells CASSLGGAGVNEKLFF. CDR3 sequence (DNA): TGTGCCAGCAGCTTGGGTGGTGCAGGGGTTAATGAAAAACTGTTTTTT. Full variable domain (missing parts from reference TRBV5-4 and TRBJ1-4): ETGVTQSPTHLIKTRGQQVTLRCSSQSGHNTVSWYQQALGQGPQFIFQYYREEENGRGNFPPRFSGLQFPNYSSELNVNALELDDSALYLCASSLGGAGVNEKLFFGSGTQLSVL.

About this clone: One junction end does not reproduce the germline sequence, and a read error may be involved. The gene calls are TRBV7-7 and TRBJ2-5, with 8 bases fitting TRBD2. Germline V gene sequence: CDR1 SSHAT, CDR2 FNYEAQ (reference sequence). The CDR3 contains 15 residues. Written as DNA, the CDR3 is TGTGCTAGCAGCCTAAATAGCGGGACCCAAGAGACCCAGTACTTC. This translates into CASSLNSGTQETQYF.

In its sample, this clone was seen a few times. The chain employs TRBV10-3 and TRBJ2-6; 7 bases line up with TRBD1. CDR1 and CDR2 (germline): ENHRY, SYGVKD. The length of the CDR3 is 21 residues. The trim removed 6 bases at V and 0 bases at J, leaving 20 bases unmatched. The CDR3 here is CAISQTKRDSGSHSGANVLTF. CDR3 bases: TGTGCCATCAGCCAAACAAAAAGGGACAGTGGGAGTCACTCTGGGGCCAACGTCCTGACTTTC.

This rearrangement joins TRBV5-1 to TRBJ1-1, with a possible D match to TRBD1 (5 bases). Trimming took 3 bases from V and 1 from J, leaving 10 bases between them. The germline CDR1 and CDR2 sequences are SGHRS and YFSETQ. The CDR3 has 14 residues. CDR3 loop: CASSYGQRNTEAFF. For the CDR3, the DNA is TGCGCCAGCAGCTACGGACAAAGGAACACTGAAGCTTTCTTT.

The chain carries TRBV7-8 and TRBJ1-1; no definite D call. The CDR3 is 13 amino acids. Trimming took 2 bases from V and 4 from J, leaving 8 bases between them. Germline V gene data show CDR1 as SGHVS and CDR2 as FQNEAQ. CDR3 nucleotides: TGTGCCAGCAGCTTATCCTGGCTCACTGAAGCTTTCTTT. Translated: CASSLSWLTEAFF.

This clone was detected a few times. This chain connects TRBV4-3 to TRBJ2-7; 9 bases map to TRBD1. This CDR3 has 15 residues. The junction had 4 bases not matched to a gene; V was cut back by 1 base and J by 3 bases. Germline assignment: CDR1 LGHNA and CDR2 YSLEER. The CDR3, as DNA: TGCGCCAGCAGCCAAGGGGGACAGGGTCTCTACGAGCAGTACTTC. Translation: CASSQGGQGLYEQYF.

The chain recombines TRBV19 with TRBJ2-1, with TRBD1 identical over 9 bases. The CDR3 runs to 15 residues. V lost 4 bases to trimming and J lost 8 bases; unmatched junction nucleotides: 9. CDR1 is LNHDA and CDR2 is SQIVND in the germline V gene (reference sequence). The CDR3 bases are TGTGCCAGTAGTAACAGGGGGCCCGCGTCCGATGAGCAGTTCTTC. It codes for CASSNRGPASDEQFF.

The chain links TRBV6-2 or TRBV6-3 to TRBJ2-3, with TRBD2 identical over 8 bases. Germline V gives CDR1 MNHEY, CDR2 SVGEGT. The CDR3 totals 19 residues. Germline trimming cut 2 bases from V and 6 bases from J; bases unmatched to any gene: 19. Here the CDR3 reads CASSYEAGAANGLADTQYF. CDR3 sequence (DNA): TGTGCCAGCAGTTACGAAGCGGGGGCCGCCAACGGACTGGCGGATACGCAGTATTTT.

V is TRBV6-5 and J is TRBJ1-6, with 8 positions matching TRBD1. Germline CDR1 MNHEY, CDR2 SVGAGI. The trim removed 4 bases at V and 3 bases at J, leaving 5 bases unmatched. CDR3 length equals 16 residues. The DNA of the CDR3 is TGTGCCAGCAGTTCCCCAGACAGGGGCTATAATTCACCCCTCCACTTT. Translated: CASSSPDRGYNSPLHF.